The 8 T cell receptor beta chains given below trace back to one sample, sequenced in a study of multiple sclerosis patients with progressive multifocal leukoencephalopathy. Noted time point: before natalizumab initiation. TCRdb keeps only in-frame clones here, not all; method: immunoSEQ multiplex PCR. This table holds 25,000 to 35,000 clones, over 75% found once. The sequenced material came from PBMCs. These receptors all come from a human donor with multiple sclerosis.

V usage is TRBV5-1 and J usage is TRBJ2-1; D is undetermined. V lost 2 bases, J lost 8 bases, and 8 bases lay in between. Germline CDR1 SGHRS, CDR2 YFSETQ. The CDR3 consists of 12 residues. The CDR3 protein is CASSLEVYEQFF. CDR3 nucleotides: TGCGCCAGCAGCTTAGAAGTCTATGAGCAGTTCTTC.

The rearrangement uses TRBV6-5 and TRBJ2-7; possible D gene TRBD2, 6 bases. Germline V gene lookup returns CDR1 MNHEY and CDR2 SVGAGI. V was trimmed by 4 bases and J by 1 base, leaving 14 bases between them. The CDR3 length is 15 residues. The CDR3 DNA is TGTGCCAGCAGTTCGGGAGAAAGGAGGTCCTACGAGCAGTACTTC. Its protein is CASSSGERRSYEQYF.

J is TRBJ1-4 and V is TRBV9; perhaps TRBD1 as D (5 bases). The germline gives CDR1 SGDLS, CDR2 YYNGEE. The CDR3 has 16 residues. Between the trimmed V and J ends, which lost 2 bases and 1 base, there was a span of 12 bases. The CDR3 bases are TGTGCCAGCAGCGTGTCCCGAGGGGAAACTAATGAAAAACTGTTTTTT. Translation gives CASSVSRGETNEKLFF.

The CDR3 spells CAISASEATNEKLFF. Written as DNA, the CDR3 is TGTGCCATCAGTGCTTCGGAGGCAACTAATGAAAAACTGTTTTTT. This chain uses TRBV10-3 with TRBJ1-4; D unresolved. In germline, CDR1 is ENHRY, CDR2 SYGVKD. CDR3 length equals 15 residues. Between the trimmed V and J ends, which lost 4 bases and 0 bases, there was a span of 9 bases.

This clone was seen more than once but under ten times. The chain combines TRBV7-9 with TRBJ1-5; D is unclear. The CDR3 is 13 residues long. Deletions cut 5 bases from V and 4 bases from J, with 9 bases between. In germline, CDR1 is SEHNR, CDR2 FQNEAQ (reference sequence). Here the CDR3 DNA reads TGTGCCAGCAGCCAGGACGGGAATCAGCCCCAGCATTTT. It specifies CASSQDGNQPQHF.

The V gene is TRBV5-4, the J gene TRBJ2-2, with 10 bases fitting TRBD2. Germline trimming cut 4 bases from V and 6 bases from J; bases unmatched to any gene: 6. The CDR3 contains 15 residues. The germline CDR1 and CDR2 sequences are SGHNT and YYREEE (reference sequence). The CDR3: CASSPLAGLAGELFF. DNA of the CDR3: TGTGCCAGCAGCCCACTAGCGGGACTCGCCGGGGAGCTGTTTTTT.

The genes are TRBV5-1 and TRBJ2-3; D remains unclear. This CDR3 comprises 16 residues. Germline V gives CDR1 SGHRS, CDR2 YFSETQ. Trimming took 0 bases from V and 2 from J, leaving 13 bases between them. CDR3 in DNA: TGCGCCAGCAGCTTGGTAACGACCCGATACACAGATACGCAGTATTTT. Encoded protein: CASSLVTTRYTDTQYF.

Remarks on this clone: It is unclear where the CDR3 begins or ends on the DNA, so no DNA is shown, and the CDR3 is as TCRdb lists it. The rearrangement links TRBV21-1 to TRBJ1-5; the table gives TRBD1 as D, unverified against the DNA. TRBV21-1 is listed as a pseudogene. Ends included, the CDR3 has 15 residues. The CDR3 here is CASGTGYWCNQPQHF.